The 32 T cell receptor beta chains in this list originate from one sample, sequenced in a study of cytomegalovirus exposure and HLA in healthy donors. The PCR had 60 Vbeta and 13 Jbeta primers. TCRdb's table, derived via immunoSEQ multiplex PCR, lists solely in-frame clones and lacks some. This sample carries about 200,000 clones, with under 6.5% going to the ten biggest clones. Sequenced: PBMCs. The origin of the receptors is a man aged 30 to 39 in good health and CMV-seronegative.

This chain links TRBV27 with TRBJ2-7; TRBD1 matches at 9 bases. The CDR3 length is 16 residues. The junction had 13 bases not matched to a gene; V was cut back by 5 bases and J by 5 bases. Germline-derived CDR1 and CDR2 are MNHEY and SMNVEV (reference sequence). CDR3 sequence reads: CASSPFIRQGGNEQYF. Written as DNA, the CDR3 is TGTGCCAGCAGTCCCTTTATTCGACAGGGGGGCAACGAGCAGTACTTC.

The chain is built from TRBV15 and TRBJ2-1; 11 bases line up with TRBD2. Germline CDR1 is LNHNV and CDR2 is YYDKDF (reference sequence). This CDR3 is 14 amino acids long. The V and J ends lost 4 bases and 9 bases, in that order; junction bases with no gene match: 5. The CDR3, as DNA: TGTGCCACCAGCATTCACGGGACTAGCGGTGAGCAGTTCTTC. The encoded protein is CATSIHGTSGEQFF.

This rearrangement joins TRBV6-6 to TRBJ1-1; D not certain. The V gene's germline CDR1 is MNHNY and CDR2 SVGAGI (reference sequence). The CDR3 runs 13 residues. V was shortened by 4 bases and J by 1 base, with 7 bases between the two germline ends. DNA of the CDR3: TGTGCCAGCAGTTTAAACAGGAACACTGAAGCTTTCTTT. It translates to CASSLNRNTEAFF.

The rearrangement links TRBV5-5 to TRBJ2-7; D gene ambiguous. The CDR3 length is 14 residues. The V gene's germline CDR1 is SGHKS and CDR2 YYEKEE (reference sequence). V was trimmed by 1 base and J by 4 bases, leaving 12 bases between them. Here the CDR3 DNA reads TGTGCCAGCAGCTTGCGGAGCGATGGGTACGAGCAGTACTTC. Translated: CASSLRSDGYEQYF.

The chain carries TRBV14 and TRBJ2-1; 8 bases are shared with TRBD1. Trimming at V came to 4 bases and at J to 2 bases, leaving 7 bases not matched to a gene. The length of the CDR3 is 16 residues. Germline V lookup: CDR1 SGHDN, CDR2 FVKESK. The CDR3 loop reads CASSPRTGPPYNEQFF. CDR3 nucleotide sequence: TGTGCCAGCAGCCCCCGGACAGGGCCACCCTACAATGAGCAGTTCTTC.

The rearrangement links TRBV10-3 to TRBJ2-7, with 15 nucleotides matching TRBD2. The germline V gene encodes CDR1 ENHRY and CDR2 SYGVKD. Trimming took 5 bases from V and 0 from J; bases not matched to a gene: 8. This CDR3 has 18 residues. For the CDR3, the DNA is TGTGCCATCAGTCCCGGACTAGCGGGGGGGTTAAGCTCCTACGAGCAGTACTTC. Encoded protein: CAISPGLAGGLSSYEQYF.

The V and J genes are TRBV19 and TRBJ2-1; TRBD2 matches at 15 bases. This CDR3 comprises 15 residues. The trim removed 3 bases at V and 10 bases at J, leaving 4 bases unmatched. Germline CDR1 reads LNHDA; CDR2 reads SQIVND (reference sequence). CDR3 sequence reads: CASSIGTSGRREQFF. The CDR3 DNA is TGTGCCAGTAGTATCGGGACTAGCGGGAGGAGGGAGCAGTTCTTC.

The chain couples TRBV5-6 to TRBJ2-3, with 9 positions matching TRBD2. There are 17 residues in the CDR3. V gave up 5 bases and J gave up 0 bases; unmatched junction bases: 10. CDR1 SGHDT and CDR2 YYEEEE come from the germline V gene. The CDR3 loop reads CASRPVAGGPSTDTQYF. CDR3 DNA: TGTGCCAGCAGGCCTGTGGCGGGGGGGCCGAGCACAGATACGCAGTATTTT.

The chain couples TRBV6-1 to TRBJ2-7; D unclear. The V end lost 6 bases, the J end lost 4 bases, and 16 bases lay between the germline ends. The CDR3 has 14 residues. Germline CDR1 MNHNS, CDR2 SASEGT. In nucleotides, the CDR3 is TGTGCCAGCAGGAGGTTGGAGCTGGGTTACGAGCAGTACTTC. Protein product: CASRRLELGYEQYF.

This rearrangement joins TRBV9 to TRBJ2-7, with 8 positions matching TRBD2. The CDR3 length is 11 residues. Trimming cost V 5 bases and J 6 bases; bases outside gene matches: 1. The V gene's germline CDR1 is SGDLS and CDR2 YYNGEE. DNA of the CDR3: TGTGCCAGCAGTACTAGCGGCGAGCAGTACTTC. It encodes CASSTSGEQYF.

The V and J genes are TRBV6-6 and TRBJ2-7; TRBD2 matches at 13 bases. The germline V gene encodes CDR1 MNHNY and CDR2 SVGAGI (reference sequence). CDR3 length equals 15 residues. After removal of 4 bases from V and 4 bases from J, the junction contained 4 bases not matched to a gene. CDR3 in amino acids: CASSFGLAGDYEQYF. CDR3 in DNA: TGTGCCAGCAGTTTCGGACTAGCGGGAGATTACGAGCAGTACTTC.

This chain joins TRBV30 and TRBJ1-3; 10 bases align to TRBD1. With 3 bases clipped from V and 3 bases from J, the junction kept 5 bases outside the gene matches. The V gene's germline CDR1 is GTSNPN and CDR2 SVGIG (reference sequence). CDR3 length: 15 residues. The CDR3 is CAWSGTGVGGNTIYF. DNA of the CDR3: TGTGCCTGGAGCGGGACAGGGGTAGGTGGAAACACCATATATTTT.

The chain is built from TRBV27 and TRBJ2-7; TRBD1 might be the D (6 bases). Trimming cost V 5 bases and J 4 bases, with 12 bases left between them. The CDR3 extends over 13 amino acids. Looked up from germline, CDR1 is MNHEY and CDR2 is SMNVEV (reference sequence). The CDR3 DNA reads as TGTGCCAGCAGTCCACAGGGTAGTTACGAGCAGTACTTC. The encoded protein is CASSPQGSYEQYF.

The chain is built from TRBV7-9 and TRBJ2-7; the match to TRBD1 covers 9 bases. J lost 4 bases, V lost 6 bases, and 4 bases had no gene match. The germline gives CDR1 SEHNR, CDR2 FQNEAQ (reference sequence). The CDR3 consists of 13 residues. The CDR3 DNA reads TGTGCCAGCAGTCGGACAGGGGAGTACGAGCAGTACTTC. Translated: CASSRTGEYEQYF.

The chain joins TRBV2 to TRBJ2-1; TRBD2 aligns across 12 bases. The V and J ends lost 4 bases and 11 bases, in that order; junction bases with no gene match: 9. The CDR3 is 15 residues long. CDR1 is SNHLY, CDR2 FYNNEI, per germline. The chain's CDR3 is CASSGALAGGQQQFF. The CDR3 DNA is TGTGCCAGCAGTGGGGCGCTAGCGGGGGGGCAGCAGCAGTTCTTC.

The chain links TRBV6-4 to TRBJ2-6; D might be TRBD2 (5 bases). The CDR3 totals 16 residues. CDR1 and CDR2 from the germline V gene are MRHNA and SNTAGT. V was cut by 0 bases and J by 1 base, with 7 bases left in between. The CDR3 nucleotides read TGTGCCAGCAGTGACTCGAGAGGGTCTGGGGCCAACGTCCTGACTTTC. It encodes CASSDSRGSGANVLTF.

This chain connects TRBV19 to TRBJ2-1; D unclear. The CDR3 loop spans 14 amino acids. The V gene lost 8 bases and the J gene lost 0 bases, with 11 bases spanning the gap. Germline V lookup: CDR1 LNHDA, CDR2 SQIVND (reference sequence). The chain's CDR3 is CASHSLSSYNEQFF. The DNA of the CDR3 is TGTGCCAGTCACTCCCTAAGCTCCTACAATGAGCAGTTCTTC.

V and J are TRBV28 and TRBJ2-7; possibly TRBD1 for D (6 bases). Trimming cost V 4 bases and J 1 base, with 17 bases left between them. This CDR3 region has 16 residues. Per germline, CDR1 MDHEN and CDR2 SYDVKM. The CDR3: CASSSTGGRPSYEQYF. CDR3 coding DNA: TGTGCCAGCAGTTCGACAGGTGGCCGACCTTCCTACGAGCAGTACTTC. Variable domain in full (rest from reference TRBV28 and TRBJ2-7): DVKVTQSSRYLVKRTGEKVFLECVQDMDHENMFWYRQDPGLGLRLIYFSYDVKMKEKGDIPEGYSVSREKKERFSLILESASTNQTSMYLCASSSTGGRPSYEQYFGPGTRLTVT.

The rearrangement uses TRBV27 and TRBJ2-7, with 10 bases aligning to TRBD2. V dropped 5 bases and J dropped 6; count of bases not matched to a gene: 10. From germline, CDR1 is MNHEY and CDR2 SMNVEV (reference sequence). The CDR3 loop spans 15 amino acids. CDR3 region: CASSPGASGSSEQYF. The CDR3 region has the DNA TGTGCCAGCAGTCCAGGGGCTAGCGGGAGTAGCGAGCAGTACTTC.

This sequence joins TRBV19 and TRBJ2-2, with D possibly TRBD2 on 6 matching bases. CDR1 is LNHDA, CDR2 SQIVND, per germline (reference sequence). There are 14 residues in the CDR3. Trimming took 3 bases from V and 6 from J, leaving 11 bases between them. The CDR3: CASSIYSGAGELFF. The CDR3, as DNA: TGTGCCAGTAGTATCTATTCGGGGGCCGGGGAGCTGTTTTTT.

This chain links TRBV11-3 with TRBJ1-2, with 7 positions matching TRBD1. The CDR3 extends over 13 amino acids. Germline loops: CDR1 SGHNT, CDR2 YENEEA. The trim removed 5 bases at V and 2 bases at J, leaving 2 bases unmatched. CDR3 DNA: TGTGCCAGCAGCACGGGACAGAACTATGGCTACACCTTC. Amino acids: CASSTGQNYGYTF.

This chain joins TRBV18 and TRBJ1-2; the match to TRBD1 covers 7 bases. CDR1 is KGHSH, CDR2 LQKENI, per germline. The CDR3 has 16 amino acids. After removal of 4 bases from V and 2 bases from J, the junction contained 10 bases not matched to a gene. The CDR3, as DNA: TGTGCCAGCTCACAGGAGGGGGCGAATGAAAACTATGGCTACACCTTC. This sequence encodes CASSQEGANENYGYTF.

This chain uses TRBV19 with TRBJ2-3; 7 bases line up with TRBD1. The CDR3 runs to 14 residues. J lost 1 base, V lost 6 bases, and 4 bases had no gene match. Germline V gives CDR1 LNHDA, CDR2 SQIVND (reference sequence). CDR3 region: CASRQGSGTDTQYF. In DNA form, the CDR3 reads TGTGCCAGTAGACAGGGGTCGGGCACAGATACGCAGTATTTT. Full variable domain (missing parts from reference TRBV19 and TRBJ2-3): DGGITQSPKYLFRKEGQNVTLSCEQNLNHDAMYWYRQDPGQGLRLIYYSQIVNDFQKGDIAEGYSVSREKKESFPLTVTSAQKNPTAFYLCASRQGSGTDTQYFGPGTRLTVL.

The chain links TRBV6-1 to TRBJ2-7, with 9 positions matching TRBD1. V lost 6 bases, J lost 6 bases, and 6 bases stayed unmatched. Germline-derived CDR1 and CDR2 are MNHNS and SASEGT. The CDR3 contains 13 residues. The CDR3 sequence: CASRDRGGGEQYF. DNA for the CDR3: TGTGCCAGCAGGGACAGGGGCGGAGGCGAGCAGTACTTC.

DNA of the CDR3: TGTGCCATCGGGGACTCCGGGACTAGCGGGGAAGAGCAGTTCTTC. Amino acids: CAIGDSGTSGEEQFF. V gene TRBV10-3 combines with J gene TRBJ2-1; 13 bases align to TRBD2. V lost 8 bases, J lost 10 bases, and 11 bases stayed unmatched. Germline CDR1 and CDR2: ENHRY and SYGVKD. The CDR3 totals 15 residues.

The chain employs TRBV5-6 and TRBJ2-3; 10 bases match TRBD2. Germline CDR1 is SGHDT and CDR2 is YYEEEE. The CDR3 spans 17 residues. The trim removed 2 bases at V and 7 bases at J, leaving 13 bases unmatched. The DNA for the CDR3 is TGTGCCAGCAGCTTCTACCTAGCGGGAGCCGGTGCAAATACGCAGTATTTT. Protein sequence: CASSFYLAGAGANTQYF. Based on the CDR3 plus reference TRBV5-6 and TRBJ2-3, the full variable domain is DAGVTQSPTHLIKTRGQQVTLRCSPKSGHDTVSWYQQALGQGPQFIFQYYEEEERQRGNFPDRFSGHQFPNYSSELNVNALLLGDSALYLCASSFYLAGAGANTQYFGPGTRLTVL.

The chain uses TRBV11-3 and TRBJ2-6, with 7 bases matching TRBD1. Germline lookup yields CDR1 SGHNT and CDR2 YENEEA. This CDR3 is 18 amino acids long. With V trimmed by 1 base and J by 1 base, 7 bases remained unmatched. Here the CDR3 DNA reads TGTGCCAGCAGCTTAGGGGGACAGCTGATTTCTGGGGCCAACGTCCTGACTTTC. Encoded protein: CASSLGGQLISGANVLTF.

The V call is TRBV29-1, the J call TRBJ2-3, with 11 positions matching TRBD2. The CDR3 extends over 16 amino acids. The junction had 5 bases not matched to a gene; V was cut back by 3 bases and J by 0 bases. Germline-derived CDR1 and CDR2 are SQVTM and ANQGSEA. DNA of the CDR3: TGCAGCGTTGACACTCGACTAGCGGGAAGCACAGATACGCAGTATTTT. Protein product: CSVDTRLAGSTDTQYF.

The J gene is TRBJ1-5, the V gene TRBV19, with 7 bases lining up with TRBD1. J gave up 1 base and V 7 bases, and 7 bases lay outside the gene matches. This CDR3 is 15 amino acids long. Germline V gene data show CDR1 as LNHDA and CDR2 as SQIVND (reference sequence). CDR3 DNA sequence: TGTGCCAGTACCGAGGACAGGTTAAGCAATCAGCCCCAGCATTTT. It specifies CASTEDRLSNQPQHF.

CDR3 DNA sequence: TGCGCCAGCAGGCATACGGAGGATCAGCCCCAGCATTTT. The encoded protein is CASRHTEDQPQHF. The chain employs TRBV10-1 and TRBJ1-5, with D hard to call. The CDR3 runs to 13 residues. Trimming shortened V by 6 bases and J by 5 bases, and 11 bases separated the two germline ends. Germline CDR1 and CDR2: WNHNN and SYGVQD (reference sequence).

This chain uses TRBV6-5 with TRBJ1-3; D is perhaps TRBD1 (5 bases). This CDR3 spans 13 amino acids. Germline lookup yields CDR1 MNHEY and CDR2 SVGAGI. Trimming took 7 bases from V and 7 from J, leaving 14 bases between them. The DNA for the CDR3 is TGTGCCAGCACCTCCCCGGGGGGGAACACCATATATTTT. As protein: CASTSPGGNTIYF.

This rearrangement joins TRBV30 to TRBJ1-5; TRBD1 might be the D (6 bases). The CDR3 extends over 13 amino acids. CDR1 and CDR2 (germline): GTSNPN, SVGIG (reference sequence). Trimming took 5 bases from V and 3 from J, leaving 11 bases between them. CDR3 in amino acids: CAWSGQNNQPQHF. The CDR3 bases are TGTGCCTGGTCCGGACAGAACAATCAGCCCCAGCATTTT.